This T cell receptor (beta chain) was recorded in a study of post-analysis software for immune sequencing data. This clonotype was observed a handful of times. The target antigen is unknown. This CDR3 is 17 amino acids long. The germline gives CDR1 MNHNY, CDR2 SVGAGI (reference sequence). Deletions cut 8 bases from V and 0 bases from J, with 20 bases between. Study-level results: Normalized Chao1 diversity was significantly reduced in patients versus controls. Samples sharing a preparation batch grouped tightly together when assessed by F measure. Included in a set of five TRBV segments more frequent in patients than controls were TRBV5-6, TRBV5-1 and TRBV20-1.

Unique molecular identifiers tagged the TCR beta cDNA libraries. It was from about 1 to 10 million T cells that 530,000 or so cDNA molecules came. MiXCR, applied by TCRdb to the PCR reads, yields one record per CDR3 protein. This sample has hundreds of thousands of distinct CDR3 sequences, with about 60% found just once. The rearrangement links TRBV6-6 to TRBJ1-5; TRBD1 is a possible D gene (5 bases). Sequencing was done on a sample of blood. The TCR sequence derives from a girl aged 2-10 years with multiple sclerosis. For the CDR3, the DNA is TGTGCCAGCCGAAAAGGGGAAGGGTCGTATAGCAATCAGCCCCAGCATTTT. This codes for CASRKGEGSYSNQPQHF.